This T cell receptor beta chain comes out of a study of blood T cells in healthy people across ages. As for the study in general: Per every two T cells, about one barcoded beta molecule was captured by template switching.

This clonotype was observed many times. What it recognizes is unknown. Study results and limitations: Long-lived donors had more naive CD4+ cells and higher diversity than aged donors.

Through a sample-barcoded 5' primer and a J-beta primer mix, a second PCR was run for roughly 6 to 11 cycles. MiXCR was run by TCRdb on the 5' RACE reads, yielding one entry per CDR3 protein. The top ten clones hold 20% to 25% of a sample with 700,000 to 800,000 distinct CDR3 sequences, around 40% of them seen once. The people who gave samples were healthy Caucasians from Russia, aged roughly 6 to 95. Trimming cost V 1 base and J 1 base, with 7 bases left between them. This CDR3 comprises 15 residues. The germline CDR1 and CDR2 sequences are SNHLY and FYNNEI. This sequence joins TRBV2 and TRBJ1-4; maybe TRBD1 (6 bases). The TCR sequence derives from a woman aged 60-75 years in good health. The material sequenced was blood. The CDR3: CASSEGGQTNEKLFF. The CDR3 DNA reads TGTGCCAGCAGTGAAGGGGGACAAACTAATGAAAAACTGTTTTTT.